This entry concerns a single TCR beta chain. The data were taken from a study of blood T cell repertoires in COVID-19. Turning to the study itself: Sites in the United States, Italy and Spain provided acute and convalescent COVID-19 samples.

TCRdb's copy holds only in-frame clones and misses some; the assay was immunoSEQ multiplex PCR. The table shows 130,000 to 150,000 clones, with 88% occurring only once. The material sequenced was peripheral blood. The clonotype originates from a human donor in a cohort sampled during active COVID-19.

The CDR3 reads CASSSRGELFF. Written as DNA, the CDR3 is TGTGCCAGCAGCTCGAGGGGGGAGCTGTTTTTT. The chain joins TRBV5-5 to TRBJ2-2; D remains ambiguous. The CDR3 is 11 amino acids. Germline V gene data show CDR1 as SGHKS and CDR2 as YYEKEE (reference sequence). Trimming took off 3 bases at V and 8 bases at J, with 5 bases between the two ends.